Described below is a single TCR beta chain sequence and its context. Antigen: not known. This specimen comes from a study of graft-versus-host responses after intestinal transplantation. At the level of the study: The whole recipient group had anti-thymocyte globulin induction followed by tacrolimus and steroids for around three years.

The CDR3 extends over 15 amino acids. V was trimmed by 0 bases and J by 11 bases, leaving 19 bases between them. Study results and limitations: Graft-donor T cell macrochimerism in patients accompanied high graft-versus-host to host-versus-graft clonal ratios in allografts. Analysis identified GvH clones in recipient marrow, with some appearing first in ileum or blood. The study associated peak circulating GvH clone levels with early post-transplant HvG declines.

Measured with immunoSEQ multiplex PCR; TCRdb has only the in-frame clones, and not every one. The profile shows about 70,000 clones, 90% of them singletons. The receptor comes from a human donor who was the organ donor for an intestinal transplant. Here the sequenced sample was unstimulated CD8+ T cells sorted from spleen or lymph node cells, taken before transplant. The chain employs TRBV23-1 and TRBJ1-1, with D possibly TRBD1 on 6 matching bases. TRBV23-1 is noted as an ORF with a role that remains uncertain. Here the CDR3 reads CASSQSRDGGARAFF. The CDR3 bases are TGCGCCAGCAGTCAATCCCGAGATGGGGGGGCCAGGGCTTTCTTT.